The text below deals with one T cell receptor beta chain. The V segment lost 7 bases and the J segment 5 bases; nucleotides outside the gene matches: 7. In germline, CDR1 is MNHEY, CDR2 SMNVEV (reference sequence). The CDR3 is 13 residues long. With 60 Vbeta and 13 Jbeta primers, the PCR was carried out. The method was immunoSEQ multiplex PCR; TCRdb's version includes in-frame clones alone and lacks a portion of them. Of about 160,000 clones listed, approximately 76% are singletons. These data belong to a study of cytomegalovirus exposure and HLA in healthy donors. Sequenced input: PBMCs. V gene TRBV27 combines with J gene TRBJ1-1, with 7 bases lining up with TRBD1. The source of this sequence is a man aged 55 to 69 in good health and CMV-seronegative. CDR3 residues: CASKRQGETEAFF. The CDR3 DNA reads as TGTGCCAGCAAAAGACAGGGAGAGACTGAAGCTTTCTTT.